This record covers a single T cell receptor (beta chain). Its antigen is currently unknown. The libraries of TRB cDNA were constructed through 5' RACE using UMI labels. TCRdb re-called the 5' RACE reads, yielding one record per CDR3 amino acid sequence without DNA. The repertoire shows more than 80,000 distinct CDR3 sequences; the top ten hold under 0.95%. This specimen comes from a study of CXCR3-negative and CXCR3-positive naive CD8 T cells. Study results and limitations: The study found more hydrophobic TRB CDR3s in CXCR3-positive naive cells than in CXCR3-negative naive cells. Comparison of naive subsets found surface CD5 to be comparable, and TCR strength was inferred on the basis of TRB CDR3 properties.

Every individual CD8+ T cell subset underwent sorting in triplicate at under 350,000 cells apiece. The authors gated naive CD8+ T cells as CD45RO-CCR7+CD27+CD95-. This CDR3 region has 16 residues. Germline-derived CDR1 and CDR2 are SGDLS and YYNGEE. This clonotype was obtained from a human donor in good health. Some clones in this sample may be carry-over from other donors' samples. The chain uses TRBV9 and TRBJ1-1; TCRdb's D gene call, TRBD1, goes unchecked for lack of DNA. Material: naive CXCR3+ CD8+ T cells from blood. Subset denoted: CD45RO-CCR7+CD27+CD95- naive CD8+ T cells expressing CXCR3 (TNR3+). The CDR3 reads CASSFARDRGDTEAFF.